This passage covers 5 T cell receptor beta chains from one sample sequenced in a study of long-term antiretroviral therapy in people with HIV. An immunoSEQ assay, version v3.0, was performed at survey level. The repertoire was sequenced with immunoSEQ multiplex PCR; TCRdb's copy has only in-frame clones and lacks some. Of about 16,000 clones listed, roughly four fifths are singletons. The specimen was unsorted PBMCs, collected approximately 2.5 years before starting antiretroviral therapy. These receptors all come from a woman aged 50 to 60 with HIV.

The rearrangement links TRBV6-6 to TRBJ2-1; 9 positions match TRBD1. Losses at the gene ends were 6 bases for V and 7 bases for J; bases not matched to a gene: 7. Per the germline V gene, CDR1 is MNHNY and CDR2 is SVGAGI (reference sequence). The CDR3 runs 14 residues. Written as DNA, the CDR3 is TGTGCCAGCAGGGAAGGACAGGGGTATAATGAGCAGTTCTTC. It specifies CASREGQGYNEQFF.

V is TRBV5-1 and J is TRBJ2-1, with 11 nucleotides matching TRBD2. V shed 1 base and J 9 bases; nucleotides not matched to a gene: 9. The CDR3 totals 16 residues. Germline loops: CDR1 SGHRS, CDR2 YFSETQ. The CDR3: CASSLQLAGGGGEQFF. CDR3 DNA sequence: TGCGCCAGCAGCTTGCAGTTAGCGGGGGGGGGCGGTGAGCAGTTCTTC. Drawing the rest from reference TRBV5-1 and TRBJ2-1, the complete variable domain is KAGVTQTPRYLIKTRGQQVTLSCSPISGHRSVSWYQQTPGQGLQFLFEYFSETQRNKGNFPGRFSGRQFSNSRSEMNVSTLELGDSALYLCASSLQLAGGGGEQFFGPGTRLTVL.

The rearrangement joins TRBV30 to TRBJ2-7; 9 nucleotides match TRBD1. This CDR3 spans 14 amino acids. Germline V CDR1 and CDR2: GTSNPN, SVGIG (reference sequence). J lost 5 bases, V lost 2 bases, and 7 bases had no gene match. The CDR3 DNA sequence: TGTGCCTGGAGTCTGGGACAGGGTCGCGACGAGCAGTACTTC. Its translation: CAWSLGQGRDEQYF.

The rearrangement uses TRBV29-1 and TRBJ2-1; TRBD1 might be the D (5 bases). The V end was cut by 7 bases, the J end by 3 bases, with 13 bases between. The CDR3 is 13 amino acids. The germline gives CDR1 SQVTM, CDR2 ANQGSEA. This CDR3 is CSGGKTGYNEQFF. In DNA form, the CDR3 reads TGCAGCGGGGGTAAAACAGGCTACAATGAGCAGTTCTTC.

This chain links TRBV5-1 with TRBJ2-7; 7 nucleotides match TRBD1. Per the germline V gene, CDR1 is SGHRS and CDR2 is YFSETQ. The CDR3 has 15 amino acids. The junction had 8 bases not matched to a gene; V was cut back by 2 bases and J by 3 bases. The CDR3 loop reads CASSLSTGSIYEQYV. CDR3 bases: TGCGCCAGCAGCTTATCGACAGGGTCTATCTACGAGCAGTACGTC.